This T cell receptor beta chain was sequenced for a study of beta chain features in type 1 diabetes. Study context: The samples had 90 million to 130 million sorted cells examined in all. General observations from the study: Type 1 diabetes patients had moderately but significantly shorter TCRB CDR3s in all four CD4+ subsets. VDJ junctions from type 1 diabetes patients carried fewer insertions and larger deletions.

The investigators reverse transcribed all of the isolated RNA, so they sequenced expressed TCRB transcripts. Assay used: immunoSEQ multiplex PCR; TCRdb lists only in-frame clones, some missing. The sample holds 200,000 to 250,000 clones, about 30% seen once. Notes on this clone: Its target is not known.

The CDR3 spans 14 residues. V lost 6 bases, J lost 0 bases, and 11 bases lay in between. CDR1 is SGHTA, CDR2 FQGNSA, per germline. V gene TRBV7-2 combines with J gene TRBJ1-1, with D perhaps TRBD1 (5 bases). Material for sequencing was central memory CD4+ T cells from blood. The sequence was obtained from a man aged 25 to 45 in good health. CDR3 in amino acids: CASRPDSVNTEAFF. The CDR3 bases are TGTGCCAGCAGACCCGACAGCGTGAACACTGAAGCTTTCTTT. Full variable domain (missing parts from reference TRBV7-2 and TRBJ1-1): GAGVSQSPSNKVTEKGKDVELRCDPISGHTALYWYRQSLGQGLEFLIYFQGNSAPDKSGLPSDRFSAERTGGSVSTLTIQRTQQEDSAVYLCASRPDSVNTEAFFGQGTRLTVV.